One sample yielded the 8 T cell receptor beta chains listed below, sequenced in a study of post-analysis software for immune sequencing data (dated by TCRdb to the mid-2010s). Their cognate antigens are unknown. The study at large found these results: Significantly higher frequencies in patients than in controls were found for several TRBV segments, including TRBV5-6, TRBV5-1 and TRBV20-1.

The method was PCR. The data were produced on an Illumina HiSeq 2500. Unique molecular identifiers were incorporated into TCR beta cDNA libraries to reduce PCR and sequencing biases. Clones were called with MiXCR by TCRdb after fastp trimmed the public reads at Q25, and only in-frame beta chains were retained. Merged by CDR3 protein, the rows form single entries marked with the most common genes and DNA. In all, the sample holds about 820,000 distinct CDR3 sequences, and 53% of those were seen once. The ten largest clones capture 4% to 5.5% of the sample. Input material: blood. All receptors come from a girl aged 10-17 years with multiple sclerosis.

The chain links TRBV29-1 to TRBJ1-2, with D perhaps matching TRBD1 (5 bases). V gave up 1 base and J gave up 2 bases, with 11 bases separating them. The CDR3 has 14 residues. CDR1 is SQVTM, CDR2 ANQGSEA, per germline. The DNA of the CDR3 is TGCAGCGTTGAAGTTAGGGACCCAAACTATGGCTACACCTTC. The encoded protein is CSVEVRDPNYGYTF. The whole variable domain, filled in from reference TRBV29-1 and TRBJ1-2, reads SAVISQKPSRDICQRGTSLTIQCQVDSQVTMMFWYRQQPGQSLTLIATANQGSEATYESGFVIDKFPISRPNLTFSTLTVSNMSPEDSSIYLCSVEVRDPNYGYTFGSGTRLTVV.

The chain uses TRBV20-1 and TRBJ2-5; 11 bases map to TRBD2. The CDR3 contains 15 residues. The germline V gene has CDR1 DFQATT and CDR2 SNEGSKA (reference sequence). With V trimmed by 5 bases and J by 6 bases, 11 bases remained unmatched. The CDR3 nucleotides read TGCAGTGCTCCCCCCGCGGTAGCGGGAGGGAAGACCCAGTACTTC. Translated, it gives CSAPPAVAGGKTQYF.

The CDR3 here is CATSKNPAPEETQYF. The DNA for the CDR3 is TGTGCCACCAGCAAAAATCCGGCCCCCGAAGAGACCCAGTACTTC. The chain joins TRBV15 to TRBJ2-5; no definite D call. CDR3 length equals 15 residues. Germline V gives CDR1 LNHNV, CDR2 YYDKDF (reference sequence). V was clipped by 4 bases and J by 3 bases, with 15 bases between them. Combining the CDR3 with reference TRBV15 and TRBJ2-5 gives the whole variable domain DAMVIQNPRYQVTQFGKPVTLSCSQTLNHNVMYWYQQKSSQAPKLLFHYYDKDFNNEADTPDNFQSRRPNTSFCFLDIRSPGLGDTAMYLCATSKNPAPEETQYFGPGTRLLVL.

The rearrangement joins TRBV2 to TRBJ2-4; TRBD2 agrees at 7 bases. The end of the DNA fits TRBJ2-7 better, so the J call may be wrong. This CDR3 contains 15 residues. Germline V lookup: CDR1 SNHLY, CDR2 FYNNEI. Here the CDR3 DNA reads TGTGCCAGCAGTGAAAGGGGACTAAGGACCTACGAGCAGTACTTC. Translated: CASSERGLRTYEQYF.

The V gene is TRBV20-1, the J gene TRBJ2-7; 14 bases are a match to TRBD2. Germline V lookup: CDR1 DFQATT, CDR2 SNEGSKA (reference sequence). This CDR3 spans 13 amino acids. Trimming removed 6 bases from V and 7 bases from J; junction bases left unmatched: 5. In nucleotides, the CDR3 is TGCAGTGCAACCGGGACTAGCGGGGGAGAGCAGTACTTC. The encoded protein is CSATGTSGGEQYF.

The chain joins TRBV11-2 to TRBJ1-1; D is perhaps TRBD1 (5 bases). V lost 5 bases and J 7 bases, leaving 11 bases between the germline ends. This CDR3 spans 12 amino acids. Germline loops: CDR1 SGHAT, CDR2 FQNNGV. Here the CDR3 DNA reads TGTGCCAGCAGCCCCGGGACCAATGAAGCTTTCTTT. It translates to CASSPGTNEAFF.

In its sample, this clonotype was seen a few times. V gene TRBV25-1 combines with J gene TRBJ2-7; 7 nucleotides agree with TRBD2. Germline CDR1 MGHDK, CDR2 SYGVNS. Trimming took 3 bases from V and 2 from J; bases not matched to a gene: 10. This CDR3 is built from 16 residues. The CDR3: CASSDPASGTTYEQYF. In nucleotides, the CDR3 is TGTGCCAGCAGTGATCCCGCTAGCGGAACTACCTACGAGCAGTACTTC.

The chain couples TRBV12-3 or TRBV12-4 to TRBJ2-7, with a weak D call TRBD1 (5 bases). Trimming pared 6 bases from V and 0 bases from J, leaving 15 bases between. The CDR3 is made up of 15 amino acids. The CDR3 DNA is TGTGCCAGCAGCTCAACAGGAATCAGCTCCTACGAGCAGTACTTC. This translates into CASSSTGISSYEQYF.